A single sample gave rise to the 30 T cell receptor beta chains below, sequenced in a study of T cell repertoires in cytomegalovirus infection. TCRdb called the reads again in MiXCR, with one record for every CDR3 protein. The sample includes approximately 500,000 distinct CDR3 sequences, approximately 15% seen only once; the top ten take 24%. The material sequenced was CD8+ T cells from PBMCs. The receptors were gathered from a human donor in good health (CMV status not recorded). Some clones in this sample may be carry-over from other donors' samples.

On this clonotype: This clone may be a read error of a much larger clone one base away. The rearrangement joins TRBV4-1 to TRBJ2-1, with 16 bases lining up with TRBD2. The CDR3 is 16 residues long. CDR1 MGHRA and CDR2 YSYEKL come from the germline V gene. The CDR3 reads CASIQGPGLAGGGQFF. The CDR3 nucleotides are TGCGCCAGCATCCAAGGTCCGGGACTAGCGGGGGGGGGGCAGTTCTTC.

CDR3 DNA sequence: TGTGCCACCAGCAGAGCTGTCAGCGAGCAGTACTTC. As protein: CATSRAVSEQYF. The V gene is TRBV15, the J gene TRBJ2-7; D not resolved. Germline assignment: CDR1 LNHNV and CDR2 YYDKDF (reference sequence). The CDR3 runs to 12 residues. V was trimmed by 1 base and J by 6 bases, leaving 7 bases between them.

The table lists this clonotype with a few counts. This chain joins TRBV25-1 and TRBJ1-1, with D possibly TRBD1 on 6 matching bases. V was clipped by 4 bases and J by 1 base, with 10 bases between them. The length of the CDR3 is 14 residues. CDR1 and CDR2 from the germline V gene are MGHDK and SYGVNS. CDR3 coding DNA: TGTGCCAGCAGTGCCCGGACAGAGAACACTGAAGCTTTCTTT. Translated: CASSARTENTEAFF.

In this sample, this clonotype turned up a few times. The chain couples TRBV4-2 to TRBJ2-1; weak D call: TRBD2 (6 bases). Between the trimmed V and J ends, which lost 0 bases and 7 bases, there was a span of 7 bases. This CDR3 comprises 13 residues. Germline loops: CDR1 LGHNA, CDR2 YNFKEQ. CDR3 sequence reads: CASSQEEGNEQFF. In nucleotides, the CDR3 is TGTGCCAGCAGCCAAGAGGAGGGGAATGAGCAGTTCTTC.

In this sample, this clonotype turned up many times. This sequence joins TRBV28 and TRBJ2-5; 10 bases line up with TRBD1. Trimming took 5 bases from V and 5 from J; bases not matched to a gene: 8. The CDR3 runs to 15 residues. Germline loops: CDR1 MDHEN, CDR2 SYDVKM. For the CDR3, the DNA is TGTGCCAGCAGTCAGGACAGGGGGAGAGGGGAGACCCAGTACTTC. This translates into CASSQDRGRGETQYF.

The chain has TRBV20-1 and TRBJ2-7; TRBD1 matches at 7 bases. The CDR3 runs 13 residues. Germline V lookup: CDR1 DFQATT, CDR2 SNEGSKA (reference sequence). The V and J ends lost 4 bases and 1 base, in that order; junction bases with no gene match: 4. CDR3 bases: TGCAGTGCTAAGGACAGGTGGTCCTACGAGCAGTACTTC. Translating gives CSAKDRWSYEQYF.

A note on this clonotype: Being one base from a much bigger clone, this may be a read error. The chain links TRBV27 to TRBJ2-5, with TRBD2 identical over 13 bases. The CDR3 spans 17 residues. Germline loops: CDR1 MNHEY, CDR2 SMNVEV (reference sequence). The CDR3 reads CASSSPLLAGGQEPQYF. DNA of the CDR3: TGTGCCAGCAGTTCCCCCCTACTAGCGGGGGGGCAAGAGCCCCAGTACTTC.

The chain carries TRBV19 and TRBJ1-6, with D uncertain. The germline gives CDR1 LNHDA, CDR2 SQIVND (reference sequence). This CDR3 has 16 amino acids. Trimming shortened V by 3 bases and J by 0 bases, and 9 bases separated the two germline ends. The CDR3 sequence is CASSINKSSYNSPLHF. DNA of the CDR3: TGTGCCAGTAGTATCAACAAGAGCTCCTATAATTCACCCCTCCACTTT.

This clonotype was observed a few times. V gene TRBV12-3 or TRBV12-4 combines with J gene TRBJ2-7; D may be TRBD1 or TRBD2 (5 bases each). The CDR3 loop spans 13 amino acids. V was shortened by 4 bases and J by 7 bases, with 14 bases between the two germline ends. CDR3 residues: CASSYGTSLEQYF. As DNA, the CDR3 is TGTGCCAGCAGTTACGGGACGTCTCTGGAGCAGTACTTC.

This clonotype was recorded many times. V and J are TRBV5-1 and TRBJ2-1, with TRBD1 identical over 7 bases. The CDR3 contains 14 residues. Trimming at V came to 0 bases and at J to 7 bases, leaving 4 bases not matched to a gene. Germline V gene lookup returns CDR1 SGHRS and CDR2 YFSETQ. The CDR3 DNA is TGCGCCAGCAGCTTGGGACAGGGTCGAAATGAGCAGTTCTTC. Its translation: CASSLGQGRNEQFF.

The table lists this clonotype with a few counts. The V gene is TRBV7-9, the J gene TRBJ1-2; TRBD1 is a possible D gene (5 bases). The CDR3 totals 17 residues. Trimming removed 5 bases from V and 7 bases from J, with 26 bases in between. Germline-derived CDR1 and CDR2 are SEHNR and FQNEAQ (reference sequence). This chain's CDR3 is CASSASRKGALSGGYTF. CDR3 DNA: TGTGCCAGCAGCGCCAGTCGGAAAGGGGCCCTTTCGGGTGGCTACACCTTC.

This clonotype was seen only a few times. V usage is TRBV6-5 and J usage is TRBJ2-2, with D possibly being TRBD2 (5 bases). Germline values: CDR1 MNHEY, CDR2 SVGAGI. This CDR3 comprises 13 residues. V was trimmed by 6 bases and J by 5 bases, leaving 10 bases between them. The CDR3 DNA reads TGTGCCAGCAGGACTTCGGGGACCGGGGAGCTGTTTTTT. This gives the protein CASRTSGTGELFF.

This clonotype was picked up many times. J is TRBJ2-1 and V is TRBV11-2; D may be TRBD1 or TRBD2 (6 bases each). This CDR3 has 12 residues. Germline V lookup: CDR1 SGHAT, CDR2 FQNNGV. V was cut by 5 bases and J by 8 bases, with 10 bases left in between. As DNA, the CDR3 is TGTGCCAGCAGCCAGAGGGGGGATGAGCAGTTCTTC. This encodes CASSQRGDEQFF. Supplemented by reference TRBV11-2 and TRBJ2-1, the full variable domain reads EAGVAQSPRYKIIEKRQSVAFWCNPISGHATLYWYQQILGQGPKLLIQFQNNGVVDDSQLPKDRFSAERLKGVDSTLKIQPAKLEDSAVYLCASSQRGDEQFFGPGTRLTVL.

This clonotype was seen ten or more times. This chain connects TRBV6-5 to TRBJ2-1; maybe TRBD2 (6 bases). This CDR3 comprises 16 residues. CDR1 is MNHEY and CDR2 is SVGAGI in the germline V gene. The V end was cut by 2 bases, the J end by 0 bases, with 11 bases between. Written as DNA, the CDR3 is TGTGCCAGCAGTTACGCGGCGGGGAGCTCCTACAATGAGCAGTTCTTC. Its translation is CASSYAAGSSYNEQFF.

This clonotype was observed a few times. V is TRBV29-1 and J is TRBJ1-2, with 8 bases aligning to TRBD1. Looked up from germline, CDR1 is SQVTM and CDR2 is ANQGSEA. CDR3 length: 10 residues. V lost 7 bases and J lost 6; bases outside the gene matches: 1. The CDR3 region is CSAGGDGYTF. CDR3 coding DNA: TGCAGCGCAGGGGGCGATGGCTACACCTTC.

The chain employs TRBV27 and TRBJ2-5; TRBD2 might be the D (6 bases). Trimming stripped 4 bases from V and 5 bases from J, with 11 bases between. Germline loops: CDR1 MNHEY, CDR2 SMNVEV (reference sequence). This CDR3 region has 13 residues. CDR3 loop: CASSYTGGETQYF. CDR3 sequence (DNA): TGTGCCAGCAGTTATACAGGAGGGGAGACCCAGTACTTC.

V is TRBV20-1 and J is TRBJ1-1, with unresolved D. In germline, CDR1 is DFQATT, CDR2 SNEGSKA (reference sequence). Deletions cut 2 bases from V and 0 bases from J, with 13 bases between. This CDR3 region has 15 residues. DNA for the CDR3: TGCAGTGCTAGAATGTTGCGGGCGATGAACACTGAAGCTTTCTTT. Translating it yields CSARMLRAMNTEAFF.

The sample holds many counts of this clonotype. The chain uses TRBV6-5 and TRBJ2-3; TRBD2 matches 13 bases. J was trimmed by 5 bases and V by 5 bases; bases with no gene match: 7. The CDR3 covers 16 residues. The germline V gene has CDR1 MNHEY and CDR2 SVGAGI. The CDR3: CASSDTSGGEEDTQYF. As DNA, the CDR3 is TGTGCCAGCAGTGACACTAGCGGGGGGGAAGAAGATACGCAGTATTTT.

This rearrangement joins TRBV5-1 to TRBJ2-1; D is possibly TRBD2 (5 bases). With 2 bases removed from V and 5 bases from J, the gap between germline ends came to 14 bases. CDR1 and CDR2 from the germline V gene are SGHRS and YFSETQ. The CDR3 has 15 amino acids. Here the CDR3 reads CASSLLGRINNEQFF. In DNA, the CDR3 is TGCGCCAGCAGCTTACTAGGACGGATAAACAATGAGCAGTTCTTC.

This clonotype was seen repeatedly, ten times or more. The chain's CDR3 is CASSLLAPDAKNIQYF. DNA of the CDR3: TGTGCCAGCAGCTTACTTGCCCCGGACGCCAAAAACATTCAGTACTTC. V gene TRBV7-6 combines with J gene TRBJ2-4, with D unclear. The germline V and J ends were trimmed by 2 bases and 1 base, with 12 bases remaining between them. This CDR3 contains 16 residues. Per the germline V gene, CDR1 is SGHVS and CDR2 is FNYEAQ.

CDR3 sequence reads: CASSRPIRSSYNEQFF. In DNA form, the CDR3 reads TGTGCCAGCAGCCGTCCAATAAGGAGCTCCTACAATGAGCAGTTCTTC. This chain joins TRBV5-6 and TRBJ2-1; D remains ambiguous. Germline CDR1 SGHDT, CDR2 YYEEEE. The ends were cut back, 4 bases at V and 0 bases at J, with 14 bases in the middle. The CDR3 has 16 residues. The full variable domain, in which reference TRBV5-6 and TRBJ2-1 provide the parts outside the CDR3, is DAGVTQSPTHLIKTRGQQVTLRCSPKSGHDTVSWYQQALGQGPQFIFQYYEEEERQRGNFPDRFSGHQFPNYSSELNVNALLLGDSALYLCASSRPIRSSYNEQFFGPGTRLTVL.

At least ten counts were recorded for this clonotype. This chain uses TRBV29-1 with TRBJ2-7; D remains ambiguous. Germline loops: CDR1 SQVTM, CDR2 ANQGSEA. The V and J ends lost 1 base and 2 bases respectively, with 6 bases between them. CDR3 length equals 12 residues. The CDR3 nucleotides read TGCAGCGTTGAAGGGCTAGCCTACGAGCAGTACTTC. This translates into CSVEGLAYEQYF.

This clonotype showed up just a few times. The CDR3 here is CASSEGVLEQYF. The CDR3 DNA sequence: TGTGCCAGCAGTGAAGGGGTGCTCGAGCAGTACTTC. This chain joins TRBV2 and TRBJ2-7; D call uncertain. V was clipped by 1 base and J by 6 bases, with 7 bases between them. Germline CDR1 SNHLY, CDR2 FYNNEI. CDR3 size: 12 residues. Supplemented by reference TRBV2 and TRBJ2-7, the full variable domain reads EPEVTQTPSHQVTQMGQEVILRCVPISNHLYFYWYRQILGQKVEFLVSFYNNEISEKSEIFDDQFSVERPDGSNFTLKIRSTKLEDSAMYFCASSEGVLEQYFGPGTRLTVT.

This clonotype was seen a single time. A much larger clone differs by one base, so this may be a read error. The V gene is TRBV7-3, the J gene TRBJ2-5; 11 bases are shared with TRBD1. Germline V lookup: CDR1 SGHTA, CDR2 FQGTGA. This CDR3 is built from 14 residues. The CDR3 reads CASSYRGQGEIQYF. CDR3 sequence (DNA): TGTGCCAGCAGCTACCGGGGACAGGGGGAGATCCAGTACTTC.

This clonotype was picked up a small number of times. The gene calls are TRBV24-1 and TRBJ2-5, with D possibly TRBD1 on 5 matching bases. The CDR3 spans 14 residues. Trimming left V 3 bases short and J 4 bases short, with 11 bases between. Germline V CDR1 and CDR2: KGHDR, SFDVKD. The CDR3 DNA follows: TGTGCCACCAGTGATCCGCAGGGTGGAGAGACCCAGTACTTC. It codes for CATSDPQGGETQYF.

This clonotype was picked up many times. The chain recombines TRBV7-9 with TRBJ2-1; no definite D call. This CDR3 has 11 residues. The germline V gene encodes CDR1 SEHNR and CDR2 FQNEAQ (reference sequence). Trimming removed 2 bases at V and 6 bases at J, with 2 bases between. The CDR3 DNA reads TGTGCCAGCAGCTTAATCAATGAGCAGTTCTTC. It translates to CASSLINEQFF.

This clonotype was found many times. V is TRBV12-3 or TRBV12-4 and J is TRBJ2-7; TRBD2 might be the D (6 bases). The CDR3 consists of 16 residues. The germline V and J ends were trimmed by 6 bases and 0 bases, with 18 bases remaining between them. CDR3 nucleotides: TGTGCCAGCAGCCCAGGGTGGAGGGGCAGCTCCTACGAGCAGTACTTC. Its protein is CASSPGWRGSSYEQYF.

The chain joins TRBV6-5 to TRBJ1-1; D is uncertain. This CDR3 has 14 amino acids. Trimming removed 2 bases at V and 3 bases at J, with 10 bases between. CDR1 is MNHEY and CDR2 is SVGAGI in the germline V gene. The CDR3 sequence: CASSYVKGHTEAFF. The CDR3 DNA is TGTGCCAGCAGTTACGTAAAGGGCCACACTGAAGCTTTCTTT.

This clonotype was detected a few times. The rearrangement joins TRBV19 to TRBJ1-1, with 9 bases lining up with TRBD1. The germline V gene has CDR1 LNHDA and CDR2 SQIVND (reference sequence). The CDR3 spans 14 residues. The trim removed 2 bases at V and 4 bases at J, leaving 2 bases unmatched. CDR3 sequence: CASSIRTGVTEAFF. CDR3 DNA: TGTGCCAGTAGTATACGGACAGGGGTCACTGAAGCTTTCTTT.

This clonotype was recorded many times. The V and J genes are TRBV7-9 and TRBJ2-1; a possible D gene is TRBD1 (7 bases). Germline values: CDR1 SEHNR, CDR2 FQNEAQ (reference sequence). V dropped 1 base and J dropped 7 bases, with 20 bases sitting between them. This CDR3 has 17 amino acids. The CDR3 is CASSLDRSQGGENEQFF. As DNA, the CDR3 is TGTGCCAGCAGCTTAGACCGGAGCCAGGGGGGTGAGAATGAGCAGTTCTTC.